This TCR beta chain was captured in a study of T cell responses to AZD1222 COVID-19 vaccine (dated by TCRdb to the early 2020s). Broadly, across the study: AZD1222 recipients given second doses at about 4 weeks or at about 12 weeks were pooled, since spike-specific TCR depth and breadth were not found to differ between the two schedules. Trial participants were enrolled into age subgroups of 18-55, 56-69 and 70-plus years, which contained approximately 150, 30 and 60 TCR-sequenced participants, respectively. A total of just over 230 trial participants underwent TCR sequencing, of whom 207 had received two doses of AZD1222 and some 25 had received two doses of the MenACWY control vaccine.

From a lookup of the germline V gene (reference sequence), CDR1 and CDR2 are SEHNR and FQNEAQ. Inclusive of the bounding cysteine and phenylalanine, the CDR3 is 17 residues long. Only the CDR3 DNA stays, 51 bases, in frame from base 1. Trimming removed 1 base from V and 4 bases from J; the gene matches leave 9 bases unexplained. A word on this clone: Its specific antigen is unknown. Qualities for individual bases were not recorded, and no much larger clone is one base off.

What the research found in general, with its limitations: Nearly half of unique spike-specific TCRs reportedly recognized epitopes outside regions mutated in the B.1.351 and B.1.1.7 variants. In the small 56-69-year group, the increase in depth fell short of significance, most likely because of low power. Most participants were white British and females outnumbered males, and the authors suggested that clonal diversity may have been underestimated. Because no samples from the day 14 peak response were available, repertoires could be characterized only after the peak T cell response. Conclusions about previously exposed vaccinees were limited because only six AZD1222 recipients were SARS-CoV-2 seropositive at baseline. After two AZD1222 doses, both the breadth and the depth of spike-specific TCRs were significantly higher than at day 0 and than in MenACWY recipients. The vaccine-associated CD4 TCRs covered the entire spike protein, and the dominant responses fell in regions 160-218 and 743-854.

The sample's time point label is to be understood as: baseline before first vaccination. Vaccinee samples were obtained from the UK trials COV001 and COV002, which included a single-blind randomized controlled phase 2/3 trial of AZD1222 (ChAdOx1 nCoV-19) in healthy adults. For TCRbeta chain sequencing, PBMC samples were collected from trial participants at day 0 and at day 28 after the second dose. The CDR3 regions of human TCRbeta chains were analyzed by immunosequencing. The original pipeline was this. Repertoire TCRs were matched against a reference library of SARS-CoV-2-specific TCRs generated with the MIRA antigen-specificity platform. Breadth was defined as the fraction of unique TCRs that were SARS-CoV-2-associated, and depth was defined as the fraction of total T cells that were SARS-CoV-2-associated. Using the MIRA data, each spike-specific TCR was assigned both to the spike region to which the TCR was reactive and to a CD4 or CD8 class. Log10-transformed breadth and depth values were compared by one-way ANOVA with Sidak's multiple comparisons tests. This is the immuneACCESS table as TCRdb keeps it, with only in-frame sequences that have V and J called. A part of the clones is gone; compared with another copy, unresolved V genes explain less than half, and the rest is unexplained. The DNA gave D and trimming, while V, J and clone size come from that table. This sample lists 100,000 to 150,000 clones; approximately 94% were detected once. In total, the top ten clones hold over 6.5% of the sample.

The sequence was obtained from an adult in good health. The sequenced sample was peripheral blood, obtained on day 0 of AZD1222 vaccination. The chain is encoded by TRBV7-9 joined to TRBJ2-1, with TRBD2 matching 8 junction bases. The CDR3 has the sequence CASSLDPLSGSYNEQFF. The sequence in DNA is TGTGCCAGCAGCTTAGACCCCTTGAGCGGGAGTTACAATGAGCAGTTCTTC.